The clone carrying this T cell receptor (beta chain) was detected ten times or more. A junction boundary mismatches the germline segment, possibly from a read error. These data are taken from a study of T cells of healthy individuals. Germline CDR1 and CDR2: SSHAT and FNYEAQ (reference sequence). The CDR3 totals 14 residues. TCRdb called the 5' RACE reads again in MiXCR, with one record for every CDR3 protein. The table shows around 79,000 distinct CDR3 sequences, with about 4.8% occurring only once. The chain is built from TRBV7-7 and TRBJ2-7; no firm D call. This sequence was found in a female donor in good health. CDR3 amino acids: CASSLIPKGYEQYF. Here the CDR3 DNA reads TGTGCTAGCAGCTTAATCCCGAAGGGCTACGAGCAGTACTTC.